Listed here are 2 T cell receptor beta chains from one sample, sequenced in a study of identical twins. MiXCR, applied by TCRdb to the 5' RACE reads, yields one record per CDR3 protein. The sample consists of about 290,000 distinct CDR3 sequences, roughly 9% of them appearing once. The same data also contributed to another study, on yellow fever vaccine responses in identical twins.

Sequences were obtained from CD8+ T cells sorted from blood. Source of these receptors: a young woman in good health.

The sample holds a few counts of this clonotype. V and J are TRBV11-2 and TRBJ2-3; 9 bases agree with TRBD1. The V and J ends lost 5 bases and 7 bases, in that order; junction bases with no gene match: 7. The CDR3 consists of 14 residues. CDR1 and CDR2 from the germline V gene are SGHAT and FQNNGV. CDR3 nucleotides: TGTGCCAGCAGCCCCGGGACAGGGATGAATACGCAGTATTTT. Translation: CASSPGTGMNTQYF.

This chain joins TRBV10-3 and TRBJ2-1; either TRBD1 or TRBD2 may fit D (5 bases each). Germline lookup yields CDR1 ENHRY and CDR2 SYGVKD. This CDR3 spans 17 amino acids. Between the trimmed V and J ends, which lost 2 bases and 0 bases, there was a span of 14 bases. CDR3 nucleotide sequence: TGTGCCATCAGTGAGACGGGACGGTCGAGCTCCTACAATGAGCAGTTCTTC. This translates into CAISETGRSSSYNEQFF.